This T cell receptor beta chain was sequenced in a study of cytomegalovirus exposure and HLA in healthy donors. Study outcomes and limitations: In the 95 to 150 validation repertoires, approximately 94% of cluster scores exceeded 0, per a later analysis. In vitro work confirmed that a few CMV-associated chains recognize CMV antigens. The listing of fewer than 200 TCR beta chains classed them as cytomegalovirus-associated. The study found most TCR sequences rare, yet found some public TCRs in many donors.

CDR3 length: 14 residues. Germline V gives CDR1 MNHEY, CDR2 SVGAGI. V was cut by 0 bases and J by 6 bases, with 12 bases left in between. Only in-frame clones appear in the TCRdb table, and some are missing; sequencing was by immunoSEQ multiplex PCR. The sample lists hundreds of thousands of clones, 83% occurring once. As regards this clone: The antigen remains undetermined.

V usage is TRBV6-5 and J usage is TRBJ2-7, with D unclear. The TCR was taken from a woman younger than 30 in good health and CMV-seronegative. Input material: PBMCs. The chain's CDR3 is CASSYSGSGFEQYF. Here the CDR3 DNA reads TGTGCCAGCAGTTACTCGGGCTCCGGGTTCGAGCAGTACTTC.